A single sample gave rise to the 21 T cell receptor beta chains below, sequenced in a study of T-cell reconstitution after alpha-beta-depleted transplantation in children (dated by TCRdb to the mid-2010s). Libraries were constructed by PCR. The reads were generated on an Illumina HiSeq 2500. TCR libraries were prepared with molecular barcoding, using unique molecular identifiers to normalize TCRbeta repertoire quantification. TCRdb reworked the public reads: Q25 trimming with fastp, MiXCR clone assembly, productive beta chains retained. Rows with one shared CDR3 protein collapse into an entry with the most common genes and DNA. This sample is represented by fewer than 750,000 distinct CDR3 sequences; 27% of them were singletons. The ten largest clonotypes hold 36% of the sample. The intended sense of this specimen's treatment or condition label: allogeneic hematopoietic cell transplantation with graft depleted of TCRalphabeta T cells and CD19 B cells.

Sequences were derived from PBMCs, sampled before TCRalphabeta/CD19-depleted stem cell transplant. All receptors come from a boy under two years old with Wiskott-Aldrich syndrome, due to receive a stem cell transplant.

The chain employs TRBV5-1 and TRBJ1-1; D is unclear. The CDR3 consists of 12 residues. Trimming shortened V by 0 bases and J by 4 bases, and 4 bases separated the two germline ends. Germline V gene sequence: CDR1 SGHRS, CDR2 YFSETQ. For the CDR3, the DNA is TGCGCCAGCAGCTTGGTCCCCACTGAAGCTTTCTTT. This sequence encodes CASSLVPTEAFF.

There are a few counts of this clonotype. The chain joins TRBV5-1 to TRBJ2-1; possible D gene TRBD2, 6 bases. Germline loops: CDR1 SGHRS, CDR2 YFSETQ. This CDR3 has 15 residues. With 3 bases removed from V and 5 bases from J, the gap between germline ends came to 15 bases. The CDR3 loop is CASSSGLVADNEQFF. For the CDR3, the DNA is TGCGCCAGCAGCTCGGGACTGGTAGCGGACAATGAGCAGTTCTTC. Using reference TRBV5-1 and TRBJ2-1 for the parts outside the CDR3, the full variable domain is KAGVTQTPRYLIKTRGQQVTLSCSPISGHRSVSWYQQTPGQGLQFLFEYFSETQRNKGNFPGRFSGRQFSNSRSEMNVSTLELGDSALYLCASSSGLVADNEQFFGPGTRLTVL.

This clonotype appeared a few times. The rearrangement uses TRBV20-1 and TRBJ2-3; no clear D. The CDR3 extends over 12 amino acids. In germline, CDR1 is DFQATT, CDR2 SNEGSKA (reference sequence). Trimming removed 3 bases at V and 4 bases at J, with 8 bases between. As DNA, the CDR3 is TGCAGTGCTAGGTTAATTTCAGATACGCAGTATTTT. Its protein product is CSARLISDTQYF.

In this sample, this clonotype turned up a few times. V and J are TRBV21-1 and TRBJ2-7; no DNA check was done on the table's D call, TRBD1. TRBV21-1 is an annotated pseudogene. This CDR3 is built from 17 residues. In DNA, the CDR3 is TGTGCCAGCAGCCTAAAGGGGGGGGGACAGCACAGTTACGAGCAGTACTTC. It yields the protein CASSLKGGGQHSYEQYF.

Comments on this clonotype: Germline is not matched at one junction end, which may reflect a read error. V usage is TRBV5-1 and J usage is TRBJ2-1; D not certain. The CDR3 runs to 17 residues. Germline assignment: CDR1 SGHRS and CDR2 YFSETQ. The CDR3, as DNA: TGCGCCACCAGCTTGGGCCTTCCAGCGTGGGGATACAATGAGCAGTTCTTC. This codes for CATSLGLPAWGYNEQFF.

The V call is TRBV29-1, the J call TRBJ2-7; 8 bases agree with TRBD2. The CDR3 sequence is 14 residues long. Germline CDR1 SQVTM, CDR2 ANQGSEA. V gave up 5 bases and J gave up 0 bases; unmatched junction bases: 6. The CDR3 DNA reads TGCAGCGTTAAGCGGGAGCCGAGCTCCTACGAGCAGTACTTC. Protein product: CSVKREPSSYEQYF.

This clonotype was seen a handful of times. The chain has TRBV7-9 and TRBJ1-2; the D gene is possibly TRBD1 (6 bases). This CDR3 has 16 residues. V lost 5 bases and J lost 0, with 16 bases in between. Germline V gene data show CDR1 as SEHNR and CDR2 as FQNEAQ (reference sequence). DNA for the CDR3: TGTGCCAGCAGCCAATCGGGGGGCGGAACTAACTATGGCTACACCTTC. Protein sequence: CASSQSGGGTNYGYTF.

This clonotype was counted only a few times. This rearrangement joins TRBV5-6 to TRBJ2-7; D possibly uses TRBD1 or TRBD2 (5 bases each). This CDR3 is 15 amino acids long. With 4 bases removed from V and 1 base from J, the gap between germline ends came to 15 bases. Germline CDR1 and CDR2: SGHDT and YYEEEE. For the CDR3, the DNA is TGTGCCAGCAGCCTCATGGGGGAGCGATCCTACGAGCAGTACTTC. This encodes CASSLMGERSYEQYF.

This clonotype turned up a few times. The chain uses TRBV2 and TRBJ2-5, with 10 bases aligning to TRBD2. Trimming at V came to 2 bases and at J to 5 bases, leaving 2 bases not matched to a gene. Germline loops: CDR1 SNHLY, CDR2 FYNNEI. This CDR3 is built from 14 residues. The CDR3 coding sequence is TGTGCCAGCAGTGAACTAGCGGGAGTGGAGACCCAGTACTTC. It yields the protein CASSELAGVETQYF.

This clonotype was counted only a few times. The CDR3 here is CASSYSVLSAPTGELFF. The CDR3 bases are TGTGCCAGCAGTTACTCGGTATTATCAGCCCCGACCGGGGAGCTGTTTTTT. This rearrangement joins TRBV6-5 to TRBJ2-2; D is unresolved. Germline CDR1 and CDR2: MNHEY and SVGAGI. V lost 0 bases to trimming and J lost 5 bases, with 16 bases between them. The CDR3 has 17 amino acids.

This chain connects TRBV20-1 to TRBJ2-1, with TRBD2 matching over 7 bases. This CDR3 is 13 amino acids long. The germline V gene has CDR1 DFQATT and CDR2 SNEGSKA (reference sequence). J gave up 10 bases and V 7 bases, and 13 bases lay outside the gene matches. The chain's CDR3 is CSGVAGALREQFF. The CDR3 bases are TGCAGTGGAGTAGCGGGTGCTTTACGGGAGCAGTTCTTC.

This CDR3 is CAWKGTYEQYF. The DNA of the CDR3 is TGTGCCTGGAAAGGAACGTACGAGCAGTACTTC. This chain joins TRBV30 and TRBJ2-7; D is unresolved. V lost 4 bases and J 4 bases, leaving 8 bases between the germline ends. The V gene's germline CDR1 is GTSNPN and CDR2 SVGIG (reference sequence). CDR3 length: 11 amino acids.

The chain links TRBV12-3 or TRBV12-4 to TRBJ2-7; D is unresolved. This CDR3 has 11 residues. V gave up 2 bases and J gave up 6 bases, with 5 bases separating them. CDR3 DNA: TGTGCCAGCAGTTTAAAGGTCGAGCAGTACTTC. Translated, it gives CASSLKVEQYF.

V is TRBV16 and J is TRBJ1-5, with TRBD1 identical over 8 bases. The CDR3 covers 19 residues. Germline V CDR1 and CDR2: KGHSY, FQNENV. With V trimmed by 4 bases and J by 0 bases, 14 bases remained unmatched. Written as DNA, the CDR3 is TGTGCCAGCAGCCCTGGACAGGGAACCAGGGGCTATAGCAATCAGCCCCAGCATTTT. This codes for CASSPGQGTRGYSNQPQHF.

The chain carries TRBV5-1 and TRBJ2-1, with D possibly matching TRBD1 (5 bases). The CDR3 has 17 residues. CDR1 SGHRS and CDR2 YFSETQ come from the germline V gene. Trimming took off 3 bases at V and 3 bases at J, with 19 bases between the two ends. CDR3 nucleotide sequence: TGCGCCAGCAGCTCATCACCCCAGGGCACCCTCTACAATGAGCAGTTCTTC. Encoded protein: CASSSSPQGTLYNEQFF.

The chain is built from TRBV7-2 and TRBJ2-1; 7 nucleotides agree with TRBD1. This CDR3 spans 12 amino acids. The germline CDR1 and CDR2 sequences are SGHTA and FQGNSA. V lost 4 bases, J lost 12 bases, and 6 bases stayed unmatched. The CDR3 reads CASSSTPGGQFF. CDR3 sequence (DNA): TGTGCCAGCAGCTCGACCCCAGGGGGGCAGTTCTTC.

V and J are TRBV19 and TRBJ1-6, with D hard to call. Germline CDR1 is LNHDA and CDR2 is SQIVND (reference sequence). This CDR3 region has 13 residues. V was cut by 7 bases and J by 8 bases, with 12 bases left in between. The CDR3 sequence is CASMRGRDSPLHF. The DNA for the CDR3 is TGTGCCAGTATGCGAGGGCGAGATTCACCCCTCCACTTT.

This clonotype came up a few times. The chain combines TRBV24-1 with TRBJ2-7; 11 positions match TRBD2. The CDR3 covers 15 residues. Looked up from germline, CDR1 is KGHDR and CDR2 is SFDVKD. With 2 bases clipped from V and 3 bases from J, the junction kept 2 bases outside the gene matches. CDR3 in amino acids: CATSDWGTSGYEQYF. Written as DNA, the CDR3 is TGTGCCACCAGTGATTGGGGGACTAGCGGCTACGAGCAGTACTTC.

The chain links TRBV7-9 to TRBJ2-7, with TRBD2 matching 7 bases. The V segment lost 5 bases and the J segment 2 bases; nucleotides outside the gene matches: 9. This CDR3 comprises 15 residues. Germline lookup yields CDR1 SEHNR and CDR2 FQNEAQ (reference sequence). CDR3 in amino acids: CASSQGGGRAYEQYF. Here the CDR3 DNA reads TGTGCCAGCAGCCAAGGTGGCGGGAGAGCCTACGAGCAGTACTTC.

A few counts support this clonotype. The chain is built from TRBV6-5 and TRBJ1-3; D gene uncertain. The germline V and J ends were trimmed by 0 bases and 4 bases, with 10 bases remaining between them. The germline V gene encodes CDR1 MNHEY and CDR2 SVGAGI. The CDR3 has 15 amino acids. The CDR3 sequence is CASSYSNAGGNTIYF. In DNA, the CDR3 is TGTGCCAGCAGTTACTCGAATGCCGGGGGAAACACCATATATTTT.

The chain has TRBV7-9 and TRBJ1-2; D gene ambiguous. The length of the CDR3 is 14 residues. Trimming removed 5 bases at V and 6 bases at J, with 16 bases between. CDR1 and CDR2 from the germline V gene are SEHNR and FQNEAQ (reference sequence). The CDR3 DNA sequence: TGTGCCAGCAGCCCAAGGGCAGGCGACCATGGCTACACCTTC. This encodes CASSPRAGDHGYTF.